This T cell receptor beta chain was identified during a study of T-cell reconstitution after alpha-beta-depleted transplantation in children. Remarks on this clonotype: Its target is unknown.

V lost 7 bases and J lost 5; bases outside the gene matches: 16. Germline loops: CDR1 MGHRA, CDR2 YSYEKL. The CDR3 is 16 residues long. During its preparation, the TCRbeta library received unique molecular identifiers. In TCRdb, the PCR reads were re-called with MiXCR into one record per CDR3 protein. This sample has 780,000 or so distinct CDR3 sequences, with approximately 15% found just once. The study, taken as a whole, reports: Newly generated T cells supplied most T-cell counts and diversity one year post-transplant.

This clonotype was sampled from a male patient aged 10 to 17 who had a stem cell transplant for acute lymphoblastic leukemia, so the T cells may come from the graft donor. The genes are TRBV4-1 and TRBJ2-7; TRBD2 matches 8 bases. The sequences come from PBMCs, mostly from graft donor cells, collected 360 days after TCRalphabeta/CD19-depleted stem cell transplant. CDR3 in amino acids: CASTFRGAGGFDEQYF. Here the CDR3 DNA reads TGCGCCAGCACCTTCCGTGGGGCGGGAGGTTTCGACGAGCAGTACTTC.